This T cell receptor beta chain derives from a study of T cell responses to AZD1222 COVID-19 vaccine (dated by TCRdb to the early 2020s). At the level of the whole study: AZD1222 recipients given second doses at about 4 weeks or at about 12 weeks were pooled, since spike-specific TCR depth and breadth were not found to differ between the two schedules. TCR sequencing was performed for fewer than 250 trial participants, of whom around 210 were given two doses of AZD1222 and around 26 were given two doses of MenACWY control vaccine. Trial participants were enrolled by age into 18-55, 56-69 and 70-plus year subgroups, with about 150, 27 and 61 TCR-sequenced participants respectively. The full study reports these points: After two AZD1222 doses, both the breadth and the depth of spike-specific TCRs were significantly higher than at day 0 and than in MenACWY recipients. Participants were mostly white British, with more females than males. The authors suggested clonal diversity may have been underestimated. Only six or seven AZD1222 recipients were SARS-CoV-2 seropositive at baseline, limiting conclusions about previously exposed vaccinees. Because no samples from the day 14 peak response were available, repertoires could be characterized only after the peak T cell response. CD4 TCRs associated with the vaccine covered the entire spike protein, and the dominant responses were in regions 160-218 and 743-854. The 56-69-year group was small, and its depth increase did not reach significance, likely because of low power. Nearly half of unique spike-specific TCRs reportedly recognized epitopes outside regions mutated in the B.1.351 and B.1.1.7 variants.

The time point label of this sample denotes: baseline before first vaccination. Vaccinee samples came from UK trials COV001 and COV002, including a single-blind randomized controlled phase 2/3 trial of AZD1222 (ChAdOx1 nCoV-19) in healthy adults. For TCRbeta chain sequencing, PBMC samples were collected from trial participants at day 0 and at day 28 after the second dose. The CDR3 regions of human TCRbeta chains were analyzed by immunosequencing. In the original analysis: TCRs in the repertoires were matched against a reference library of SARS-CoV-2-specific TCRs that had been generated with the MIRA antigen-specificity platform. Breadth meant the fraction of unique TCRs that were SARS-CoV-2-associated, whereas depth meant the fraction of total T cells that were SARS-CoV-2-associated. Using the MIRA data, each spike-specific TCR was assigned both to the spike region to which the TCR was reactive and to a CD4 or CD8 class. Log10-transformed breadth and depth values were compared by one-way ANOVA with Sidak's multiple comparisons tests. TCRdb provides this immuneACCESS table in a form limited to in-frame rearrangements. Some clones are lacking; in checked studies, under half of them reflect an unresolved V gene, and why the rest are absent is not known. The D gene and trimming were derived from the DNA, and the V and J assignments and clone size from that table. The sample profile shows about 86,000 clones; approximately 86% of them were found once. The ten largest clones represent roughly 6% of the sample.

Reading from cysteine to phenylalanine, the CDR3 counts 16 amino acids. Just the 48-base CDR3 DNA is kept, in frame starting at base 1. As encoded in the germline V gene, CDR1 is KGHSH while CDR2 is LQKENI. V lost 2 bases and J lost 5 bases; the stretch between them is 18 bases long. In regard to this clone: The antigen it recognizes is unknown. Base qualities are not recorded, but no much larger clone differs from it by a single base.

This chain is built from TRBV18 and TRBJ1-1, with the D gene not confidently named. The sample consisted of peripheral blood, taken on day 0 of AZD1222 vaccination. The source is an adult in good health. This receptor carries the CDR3 CASSPNSGQIDTEAFF. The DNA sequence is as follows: TGTGCCAGCTCACCAAATTCTGGTCAAATTGATACTGAAGCTTTCTTT.